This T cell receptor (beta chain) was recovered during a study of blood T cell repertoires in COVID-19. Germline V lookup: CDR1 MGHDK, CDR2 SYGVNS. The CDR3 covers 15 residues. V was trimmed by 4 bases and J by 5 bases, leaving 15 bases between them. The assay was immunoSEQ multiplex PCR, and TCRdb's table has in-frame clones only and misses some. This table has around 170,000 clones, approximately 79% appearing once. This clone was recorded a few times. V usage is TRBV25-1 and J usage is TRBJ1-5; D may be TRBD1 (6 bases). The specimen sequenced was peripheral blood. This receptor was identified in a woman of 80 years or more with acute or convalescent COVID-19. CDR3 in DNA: TGTGCCAGCAGTGTAGGACAGTCAGACGATCAGCCCCAGCATTTT. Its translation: CASSVGQSDDQPQHF.